This T cell receptor (beta chain) was recorded in a study of CD8+CD57+ T cells in acquired aplastic anemia (dated by TCRdb to 2017 to 2018). With respect to the entire study: On average, sorted CD4+ and CD8+ cells yielded 2.5 to 3.5 ug of extracted DNA, with a range of roughly 0.17 to 27.4 ug. CD8+CD57+ expansion was defined as a frequency above the mean frequency observed in healthy subjects. Points the paper makes about the study in general: CD8+ Simpson's diversity did not differ significantly between patients and healthy controls (P=0.060). Although roughly 30 CD8+ CDR3 sequences were shared by patients and controls, these sequences appeared highly expressed in patients and within the immunodominant clones of patients.

TCR beta VDJ combination and CDR3 sequence profiling used genomic DNA as the template. TCR repertoire sequencing was run on an Illumina HiSeq 2000. From the authors' description of their analysis: TRBV/TRBJ rearrangement plots, CDR3 size and DJ length profiles, and Simpson's diversity index were used to assess repertoires. The most abundant DNA sequence in the deep sequencing data was taken as the immunodominant clone. CDR3 amino acid sequences were checked for sharing between subjects and were compared against published repertoires and the VDJdb database. TCRdb reworked the public reads: Q25 trimming with fastp, MiXCR clone assembly, productive beta chains retained. Here each entry gathers all rows of one CDR3 protein and keeps the most common genes and DNA. TCRdb, not the original authors, processed these V and J calls. The sample yields roughly 180,000 distinct CDR3 sequences; roughly 50% were counted once. The leading ten clones occupy 13% of the sample.

The patients picked for sequencing were ones in whom flow cytometry had shown an expansion of CD8+CD57+ cells. Severe acquired aplastic anemia was diagnosed in all patients according to International Study of Aplastic Anemia and Agranulocytosis and Camitta criteria. Patients had received no therapy at the time of blood sampling. In the study, sorted CD4+ and CD8+ blood T cells from patients with severe aplastic anemia and from healthy subjects underwent deep sequencing of TCR repertoires. Patients were enrolled in the USA under clinicaltrials.gov protocols 00001620, 01623167, 00001397, 00071045, 00081523 and 00961064. Ficoll-Paque density gradient centrifugation was used to isolate peripheral blood mononuclear cells. Before DNA extraction, CD4+ and CD8+ T cells were sorted by FACS or by magnetic beads. This clonotype has ten or more counts. The antigen it binds to is not known. Base quality data are lacking; no much larger clone is found one base away.

Via the germline V gene (reference sequence), CDR1 is DFQATT and CDR2 SNEGSKA. V is cut back by 5 bases and J by 4 bases, with 2 bases in the junction unmatched. Counted from cysteine to phenylalanine, this CDR3 has 12 amino acids. CDR3 DNA only is kept here, 36 bases in frame from base 1. The chain is encoded by TRBV20-1 joined to TRBJ2-3; 8 junctional bases match TRBD1. This receptor was identified in a human donor with aplastic anemia. The sequenced material came from sorted CD4+, CD8+, or CD8+CD57+ T cells (not recorded which) from PBMCs. The CDR3 reads as follows: CSAAQGADTQYF. Here is the DNA: TGCAGTGCTGCACAGGGGGCAGATACGCAGTATTTT.